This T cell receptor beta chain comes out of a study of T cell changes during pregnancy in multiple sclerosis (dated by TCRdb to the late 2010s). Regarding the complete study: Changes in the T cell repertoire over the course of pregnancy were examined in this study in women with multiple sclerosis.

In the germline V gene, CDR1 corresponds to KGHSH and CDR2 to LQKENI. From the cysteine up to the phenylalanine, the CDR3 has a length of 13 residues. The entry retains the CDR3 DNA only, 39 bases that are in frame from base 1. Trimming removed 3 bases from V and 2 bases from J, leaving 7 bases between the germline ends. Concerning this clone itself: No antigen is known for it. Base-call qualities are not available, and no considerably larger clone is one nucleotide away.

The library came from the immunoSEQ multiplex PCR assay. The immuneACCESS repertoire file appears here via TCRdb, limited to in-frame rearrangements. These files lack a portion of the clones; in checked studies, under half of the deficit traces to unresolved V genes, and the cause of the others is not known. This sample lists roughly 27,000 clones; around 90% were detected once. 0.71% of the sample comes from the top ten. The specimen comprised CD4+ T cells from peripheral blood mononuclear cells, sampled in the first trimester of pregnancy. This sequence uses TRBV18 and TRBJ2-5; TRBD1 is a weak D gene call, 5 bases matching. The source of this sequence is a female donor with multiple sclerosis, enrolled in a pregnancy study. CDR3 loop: CASSPRVQETQYF. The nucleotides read TGTGCCAGCTCACCCAGGGTGCAAGAGACCCAGTACTTC.